The 14 T cell receptor beta chains below all came from one sample that was sequenced in a study of neurological immune-mediated disorders. One entry per CDR3 protein results from TCRdb running MiXCR on the 5' RACE reads. The sample records about 38,000 distinct CDR3 sequences, 11% being singletons. Sequenced input: CD4+ T cells from blood. The receptors come from a woman aged 25 to 39 with HTLV-1-associated myelopathy (HAM/TSP).

This clonotype was counted at least ten times. The genes are TRBV19 and TRBJ2-2, with TRBD2 matching over 10 bases. Losses at the gene ends were 6 bases for V and 6 bases for J; bases not matched to a gene: 13. This CDR3 has 17 residues. CDR1 and CDR2 from the germline V gene are LNHDA and SQIVND (reference sequence). CDR3 bases: TGTGCCAGTAGCTTGAGCGGGGGGGCCCTCGTCGCCGGGGAGCTGTTTTTT. Protein product: CASSLSGGALVAGELFF. Using reference TRBV19 and TRBJ2-2 for the parts outside the CDR3, the full variable domain is DGGITQSPKYLFRKEGQNVTLSCEQNLNHDAMYWYRQDPGQGLRLIYYSQIVNDFQKGDIAEGYSVSREKKESFPLTVTSAQKNPTAFYLCASSLSGGALVAGELFFGEGSRLTVL.

Many counts were recorded for this clonotype. The chain combines TRBV2 with TRBJ2-6; possibly TRBD1 for D (5 bases). In germline, CDR1 is SNHLY, CDR2 FYNNEI. The CDR3 covers 19 residues. V lost 2 bases and J lost 0, with 17 bases in between. In DNA form, the CDR3 reads TGTGCCAGCAGTGAAATTGGCAGGGTCGAACGCTCTGGGGCCAACGTCCTGACTTTC. This codes for CASSEIGRVERSGANVLTF.

This clonotype was seen many times. V and J are TRBV29-1 and TRBJ1-1; D unresolved. The germline V and J ends were trimmed by 0 bases and 8 bases, with 16 bases remaining between them. The V gene's germline CDR1 is SQVTM and CDR2 ANQGSEA. The CDR3 is 14 amino acids. Here the CDR3 reads CSVEDLPTDAEAFF. The DNA for the CDR3 is TGCAGCGTTGAAGATCTTCCAACGGACGCCGAAGCTTTCTTT.

This clonotype showed up many times. V usage is TRBV7-3 and J usage is TRBJ2-2; a possible D gene is TRBD1 (5 bases). Trimming removed 1 base at V and 2 bases at J, with 11 bases between. Germline CDR1 and CDR2: SGHTA and FQGTGA. This CDR3 is built from 16 residues. The CDR3 DNA reads as TGTGCCAGCAGCTTAAACCCAGGGATAAACACCGGGGAGCTGTTTTTT. Translation gives CASSLNPGINTGELFF. Combining the CDR3 with reference TRBV7-3 and TRBJ2-2 gives the whole variable domain GAGVSQTPSNKVTEKGKYVELRCDPISGHTALYWYRQSLGQGPEFLIYFQGTGAADDSGLPNDRFFAVRPEGSVSTLKIQRTERGDSAVYLCASSLNPGINTGELFFGEGSRLTVL.

This clonotype has more than one count but fewer than ten. V usage is TRBV6-1 and J usage is TRBJ1-1; TRBD1 matches at 7 bases. The ends lost 6 bases at V and 1 base at J; junction bases unmatched: 5. CDR1 and CDR2 from the germline V gene are MNHNS and SASEGT. The CDR3 loop spans 14 amino acids. The CDR3 is CASRAGTANTEAFF. In DNA, the CDR3 is TGTGCCAGCAGGGCCGGGACAGCGAACACTGAAGCTTTCTTT.

With regard to this clonotype: Germline and junction disagree at one end, which may indicate a read error. CDR3 amino acids: CSARAGGRRKTQYF. In nucleotides, the CDR3 is TGCAGTGCTAGGGCGGGGGGGCGTAGGAAGACACAGTACTTC. The chain employs TRBV20-1 and TRBJ2-5; 9 bases fit TRBD2. CDR1 and CDR2 (germline): DFQATT, SNEGSKA (reference sequence). This CDR3 comprises 14 residues.

This clonotype was counted many times. This chain links TRBV18 with TRBJ1-4; no clear D gene. Germline assignment: CDR1 KGHSH and CDR2 LQKENI. CDR3 length: 15 amino acids. V dropped 2 bases and J dropped 5 bases, with 12 bases sitting between them. In DNA, the CDR3 is TGTGCCAGCTCACCATCCGGGCCCCCGAATGAAAAACTGTTTTTT. As protein: CASSPSGPPNEKLFF.

This clonotype was counted ten times or more. This rearrangement joins TRBV11-2 to TRBJ2-3; either TRBD1 or TRBD2 may supply D (5 bases each). There are 17 residues in the CDR3. Trimming removed 4 bases at V and 2 bases at J, with 19 bases between. Germline V lookup: CDR1 SGHAT, CDR2 FQNNGV. The CDR3 protein is CASSSGRDGHITDTQYF. CDR3 DNA: TGTGCCAGCAGCTCGGGCCGGGACGGTCATATCACAGATACGCAGTATTTT.

This clonotype has more than one count but fewer than ten. The J gene is TRBJ2-7, the V gene TRBV3-1; no firm D call. Looked up from germline, CDR1 is LGHDT and CDR2 is YNNKEL (reference sequence). The CDR3 covers 13 residues. The V end lost 2 bases, the J end lost 3 bases, and 8 bases lay between the germline ends. DNA of the CDR3: TGTGCCAGCAGCCAAAACTCCCGCTACGAGCAGTACTTC. Translation: CASSQNSRYEQYF.

The chain recombines TRBV20-1 with TRBJ2-3; 7 nucleotides align to TRBD2. The CDR3 is 15 amino acids. V gave up 7 bases and J gave up 0 bases; unmatched junction bases: 10. Germline V gene data show CDR1 as DFQATT and CDR2 as SNEGSKA (reference sequence). CDR3 nucleotides: TGCAGTGTTGAGGGAGGGGATGCTAGCACAGATACGCAGTATTTT. Its protein is CSVEGGDASTDTQYF.

In this sample, this clonotype turned up many times. The gene calls are TRBV18 and TRBJ1-3; D perhaps matches TRBD1 (5 bases). Trimming shortened V by 3 bases and J by 1 base, and 13 bases separated the two germline ends. Germline values: CDR1 KGHSH, CDR2 LQKENI. This CDR3 spans 16 amino acids. This CDR3 is CASSPNSGSSGNTIYF. CDR3 DNA sequence: TGTGCCAGCTCACCTAACTCAGGGTCGTCTGGAAACACCATATATTTT.

This clonotype was seen at least ten times. The chain joins TRBV5-4 to TRBJ1-1; D unclear. The CDR3 loop spans 14 amino acids. Trimming pared 3 bases from V and 1 base from J, leaving 10 bases between. From germline, CDR1 is SGHNT and CDR2 YYREEE (reference sequence). In DNA form, the CDR3 reads TGTGCCAGCAGCTGGCGGCGAGGGAACACTGAAGCTTTCTTT. This translates into CASSWRRGNTEAFF.

This clonotype was found many times. This chain uses TRBV12-3 or TRBV12-4 with TRBJ2-7, with a tentative D call TRBD1 (6 bases). The CDR3 has 14 amino acids. V was trimmed by 4 bases and J by 1 base, leaving 11 bases between them. The CDR3 protein is CASSSQTGSYEQYF. CDR3 sequence (DNA): TGTGCCAGCAGTTCCCAGACAGGTTCCTACGAGCAGTACTTC.

At least ten counts were recorded for this clonotype. This chain links TRBV5-1 with TRBJ1-4; maybe TRBD1 (5 bases). With 4 bases removed from V and 5 bases from J, the gap between germline ends came to 9 bases. The CDR3 sequence is 13 residues long. CDR1 SGHRS and CDR2 YFSETQ come from the germline V gene. CDR3 protein: CASSDQGNEKLFF. Here the CDR3 DNA reads TGCGCCAGCAGCGATCAGGGAAATGAAAAACTGTTTTTT. Together with reference TRBV5-1 and TRBJ1-4, the CDR3 gives the full variable domain: KAGVTQTPRYLIKTRGQQVTLSCSPISGHRSVSWYQQTPGQGLQFLFEYFSETQRNKGNFPGRFSGRQFSNSRSEMNVSTLELGDSALYLCASSDQGNEKLFFGSGTQLSVL.